Below, one T cell receptor beta chain is given with its context. Its antigen specificity is not known. Base qualities are missing; no much larger clone stands one base away. From a lookup of the germline V gene, CDR1 and CDR2 are MDHEN and SYDVKM. The V end loses 6 bases and the J end loses 3 bases, and a stretch of 11 bases separates them. Reading from cysteine to phenylalanine, the CDR3 counts 14 amino acids. The retained sequence is limited to the CDR3, 42 bases, with the frame set at the first base. The sample is drawn from a study of cytotoxic CD8 clonotypes in ibrutinib-treated CLL (dated by TCRdb to the early 2020s). About the investigation overall: The cohort had 11 relapsed/refractory and approximately 14 treatment-naive patients; roughly 17 were IGHV unmutated. Of the 90 or so participants in the trial, roughly 25 had longitudinal samples available. Every remission and progressive disease sample was obtained while ibrutinib was still being received by the patients. Cryopreserved peripheral blood mononuclear cells were collected at three points: before therapy, at response, and at either sustained remission or disease progression. The response samples were drawn at a median of around eleven months into treatment, with a range of roughly 6 to 36 months. Samples averaged approximately 260,000 productive templates and 90,000 to 95,000 productive rearrangements. Responses were partial in 24 patients and complete in 2; after median about 63 months follow-up, around 15 stayed in remission and some twelve progressed. What the work shows at the level of the full study, not this receptor alone: Clonality rose at ibrutinib response, remained stable during sustained remission, and dropped back toward baseline at progression. Public clonotypes were rare and either shrank or stayed stable during treatment, and the rise in clonality at ibrutinib response reflected expansion of private clonotypes. Baseline clonality exceeded that of age-matched healthy donors and correlated strongly with circulating CD8+ T-cell counts. Sustained-remission and progressing patients did not have matched sampling times, and lymph node repertoires were not examined.

On a MiSeq, deep resolution sequencing aimed for a depth between 1 in 1 million and 1 in 200,000 T cells, with each clonotype covered around 9.2x on average. TCR beta libraries were generated with the immunoSEQ hsTCRB Kit. The authors processed their data as follows. The data were analyzed with ImmunoSEQ Analyzer and ImmunoSEQ Data Assistant, and V, D and J gene assignments followed IMGT definitions. Clonality was computed as one minus normalized Shannon entropy of productive rearrangement frequencies, ranging from 0 to 1. Only overrepresented clonotypes making up at least 0.05% of each patient's repertoire were included in the public clonotype analysis. Repertoires from some twelve age-matched healthy donors in immuneACCESS were used as clonality controls. TCRdb limited this immuneACCESS table to in-frame rearrangements with V and J called. A share of clones is missing; checked studies link under half to unresolved V genes, and the rest is unexplained. That table furnishes V, J and clone size, whereas the DNA furnished D and trimming. For this sample the table gives some 120,000 clones, of which 45% to 65% were detected only once. Of the sample, 30% to 45% falls within the top ten clones.

This specimen's time point label, interpreted: less than 30 months on ibrutinib. Around 2 micrograms of genomic DNA were extracted from cryopreserved PBMCs for TCR beta library preparation. High-throughput TCR beta sequencing was performed on longitudinal blood samples from CLL patients receiving ibrutinib monotherapy. The patients took part in an open-label, single-center phase 2 trial of ibrutinib monotherapy. This receptor was identified in a human donor with chronic lymphocytic leukemia. The chain employs TRBV28 and TRBJ1-4; the D gene is not confidently resolved. The material was PBMCs, obtained after 24 months of ibrutinib treatment. The nucleotide sequence is TGTGCCAGCAGCCCCCCTGCGGCTAATGAAAAACTGTTTTTT. Translated, it gives CASSPPAANEKLFF.